Shown below are 29 T cell receptor beta chains from a single sample sequenced in a study of low-dose radiotherapy and immunotherapy resistance in tumors. Both TCRalpha and TCRbeta chains were reverse transcribed with V-gene-specific primers. TCR amplification used about 18 PCR cycles, a constant-region primer and a V-primer adapter. TCRdb called the reads again in MiXCR, with one record for every CDR3 protein. This sample has about 9,800 distinct CDR3 sequences, with roughly two fifths found just once. The receptors were gathered from a human donor with advanced metastatic prostate, ovarian, gallbladder or colorectal cancer (not recorded which). This table probably holds off-target reads from a library built for another chain.

V and J are TRBV6-2 or TRBV6-3 and TRBJ2-1; TRBD2 matches at 8 bases. The germline CDR1 and CDR2 sequences are MNHEY and SVGEGT. Losses at the gene ends were 0 bases for V and 8 bases for J; bases not matched to a gene: 9. The CDR3 runs 16 residues. CDR3 region: CASSYSFGGAPDEQFF. CDR3 coding DNA: TGTGCCAGCAGTTACTCGTTCGGGGGGGCCCCCGATGAGCAGTTCTTC.

The chain uses TRBV15 and TRBJ2-2; D may be TRBD2 (6 bases). This CDR3 comprises 17 residues. The V and J ends lost 4 bases and 6 bases respectively, with 21 bases between them. Germline CDR1 reads LNHNV; CDR2 reads YYDKDF (reference sequence). CDR3 protein: CATSKGPAGRISGELFF. The CDR3 nucleotides are TGTGCCACCAGCAAGGGCCCGGCGGGGAGGATCTCCGGGGAGCTGTTTTTT. Drawing the rest from reference TRBV15 and TRBJ2-2, the complete variable domain is DAMVIQNPRYQVTQFGKPVTLSCSQTLNHNVMYWYQQKSSQAPKLLFHYYDKDFNNEADTPDNFQSRRPNTSFCFLDIRSPGLGDTAMYLCATSKGPAGRISGELFFGEGSRLTVL.

This clonotype was counted only a few times. V is TRBV6-2 or TRBV6-3 and J is TRBJ2-2; possible D gene TRBD1, 5 bases. Germline CDR1 and CDR2: MNHEY and SVGEGT. The CDR3 spans 15 residues. V lost 8 bases to trimming and J lost 7 bases, with 20 bases between them. The CDR3 nucleotides are TGTGCCAGCGCCTACAGAAGCACAGGACACGGGGAGCTGTTTTTT. Encoded protein: CASAYRSTGHGELFF.

This clonotype ranks as medium-sized. The CDR3 loop is CASQSLAGGSYEQYF. CDR3 in DNA: TGTGCCAGCCAGAGCCTAGCGGGAGGCAGCTACGAGCAGTACTTC. The genes are TRBV28 and TRBJ2-7; 11 nucleotides align to TRBD2. Unmatched junction bases numbered 9, after V lost 8 bases and J lost 3 bases. Germline V lookup: CDR1 MDHEN, CDR2 SYDVKM. The CDR3 is made up of 15 amino acids.

This clonotype was found a few times. The chain is built from TRBV7-8 and TRBJ1-5, with D possibly matching TRBD1 (6 bases). CDR3 length equals 13 residues. Trimming removed 3 bases from V and 4 bases from J, with 7 bases in between. The germline gives CDR1 SGHVS, CDR2 FQNEAQ. The CDR3 here is CASSLRGNQPQHF. As DNA, the CDR3 is TGTGCCAGCAGCTTGAGGGGGAATCAGCCCCAGCATTTT.

The rearrangement links TRBV18 to TRBJ2-1, with D unclear. With 2 bases removed from V and 8 bases from J, the gap between germline ends came to 10 bases. Germline values: CDR1 KGHSH, CDR2 LQKENI. The CDR3 loop spans 13 amino acids. CDR3 residues: CASSPIPGDEQFF. The CDR3 DNA reads as TGTGCCAGCTCACCAATCCCCGGAGATGAGCAGTTCTTC.

The chain employs TRBV28 and TRBJ1-4; D gene uncertain. The CDR3 has 14 residues. The V gene lost 3 bases and the J gene lost 5 bases, with 10 bases spanning the gap. Germline values: CDR1 MDHEN, CDR2 SYDVKM. The CDR3 DNA is TGTGCCAGCAGTTTTTTGGCTGAAAATGAAAAACTGTTTTTT. Translated, it gives CASSFLAENEKLFF.

To note about this clonotype: Given the absence of the conserved phenylalanine or tryptophan at the CDR3 end, a read error is likely. Because the CDR3's place on the DNA is in doubt, the DNA is left out and the CDR3 is given as listed by TCRdb. The chain joins TRBV28 to TRBJ1-2; the table assigns TRBD1, which was not confirmed against the DNA. The CDR3 has 13 residues if both end residues are counted. Germline V gene lookup returns CDR1 MDHEN and CDR2 SYDVKM. The CDR3 loop is CASSKTRDRSMAT.

The chain combines TRBV7-2 with TRBJ2-4; D could derive from TRBD1 or TRBD2 (6 bases each). The V end was cut by 3 bases, the J end by 8 bases, with 8 bases between. Per germline, CDR1 SGHTA and CDR2 FQGNSA. The CDR3 has 12 residues. This CDR3 is CASSLGGDIQYF. CDR3 sequence (DNA): TGTGCCAGCAGCTTGGGGGGCGACATTCAGTACTTC.

The chain recombines TRBV5-1 with TRBJ2-2, with unresolved D. The CDR3 spans 13 residues. Trimming cost V 3 bases and J 4 bases, with 7 bases left between them. Germline-derived CDR1 and CDR2 are SGHRS and YFSETQ. CDR3 sequence: CASSSPPTGELFF. CDR3 coding DNA: TGCGCCAGCAGCTCCCCTCCCACCGGGGAGCTGTTTTTT.

This clonotype was seen a few times. This chain links TRBV5-4 with TRBJ2-1; D unresolved. Per germline, CDR1 SGHNT and CDR2 YYREEE (reference sequence). The CDR3 covers 13 residues. The V end lost 3 bases, the J end lost 6 bases, and 10 bases lay between the germline ends. CDR3 sequence reads: CASSSGWGNEQFF. The CDR3 DNA reads TGTGCCAGCAGCTCGGGTTGGGGCAATGAGCAGTTCTTC.

This chain connects TRBV7-8 to TRBJ1-2; D gene unclear. Between the trimmed V and J ends, which lost 0 bases and 2 bases, there was a span of 7 bases. The germline gives CDR1 SGHVS, CDR2 FQNEAQ. This CDR3 comprises 14 residues. The CDR3 nucleotides read TGTGCCAGCAGCTTAGCCGAGGAAAACTATGGCTACACCTTC. This encodes CASSLAEENYGYTF.

This clonotype was picked up a small number of times. The chain has TRBV11-2 and TRBJ1-2; possible D gene TRBD1, 6 bases. The CDR3 totals 18 residues. V was shortened by 5 bases and J by 5 bases, with 27 bases between the two germline ends. Germline assignment: CDR1 SGHAT and CDR2 FQNNGV. CDR3: CASSPTLWGRGVTYGYTF. The DNA of the CDR3 is TGTGCCAGCAGCCCCACCTTATGGGGCAGGGGCGTTACTTATGGCTACACCTTC.

The sample holds a few counts of this clonotype. The CDR3 spells CASSVNSGGVNEQYF. Written as DNA, the CDR3 is TGTGCCAGCAGCGTCAATAGCGGGGGGGTAAACGAGCAGTACTTC. The chain links TRBV9 to TRBJ2-7, with TRBD2 matching 11 bases. Germline loops: CDR1 SGDLS, CDR2 YYNGEE. The junction had 6 bases not matched to a gene; V was cut back by 2 bases and J by 5 bases. The CDR3 is 15 residues long.

This chain connects TRBV29-1 to TRBJ1-5; D uncertain. V lost 4 bases and J lost 0, with 7 bases in between. The CDR3 runs 13 residues. The germline V gene encodes CDR1 SQVTM and CDR2 ANQGSEA. The CDR3 sequence is CSVVVSSNQPQHF. CDR3 in DNA: TGCAGCGTTGTTGTTAGTAGCAATCAGCCCCAGCATTTT.

The chain combines TRBV9 with TRBJ2-1; 7 bases line up with TRBD2. The CDR3 runs to 15 residues. The V gene's germline CDR1 is SGDLS and CDR2 YYNGEE. V lost 0 bases, J lost 6 bases, and 6 bases stayed unmatched. The CDR3 nucleotides read TGTGCCAGCAGCGTAGTCGGGACTAACCTCAATGAGCAGTTCTTC. As protein: CASSVVGTNLNEQFF.

V gene TRBV20-1 combines with J gene TRBJ2-7; D not resolved. V lost 3 bases and J lost 1, with 10 bases in between. The CDR3 consists of 13 residues. Germline V gene sequence: CDR1 DFQATT, CDR2 SNEGSKA (reference sequence). CDR3 DNA: TGCAGTGCTAGTCCTCCTCGGTCCTACGAGCAGTACTTC. Protein: CSASPPRSYEQYF.

By share of the sample, this clonotype is medium-sized. V is TRBV11-2 and J is TRBJ2-1; D gene uncertain. The length of the CDR3 is 13 residues. Trimming stripped 1 base from V and 15 bases from J, with 16 bases between. Germline CDR1 SGHAT, CDR2 FQNNGV. The CDR3 DNA sequence: TGTGCCAGCAGCTTAGGCCAGACTTCCGCAGGGTTCTTC. Translating it yields CASSLGQTSAGFF. Variable domain in full (rest from reference TRBV11-2 and TRBJ2-1): EAGVAQSPRYKIIEKRQSVAFWCNPISGHATLYWYQQILGQGPKLLIQFQNNGVVDDSQLPKDRFSAERLKGVDSTLKIQPAKLEDSAVYLCASSLGQTSAGFFGPGTRLTVL.

Comment on this clonotype: Sequence at one end of the junction differs from germline and may be a read error. The chain uses TRBV5-4 and TRBJ2-1, with D unclear. CDR3 size: 12 residues. Germline values: CDR1 SGHNT, CDR2 YYREEE (reference sequence). Here the CDR3 reads CASSPTGYRAHF. The CDR3 nucleotides are TGTGCCAGCAGCCCAACGGGCTACCGAGCTCACTTC.

This clonotype was seen more than once but under ten times. This chain links TRBV28 with TRBJ2-3; possibly TRBD1 or TRBD2 for D (5 bases each). V was pared by 4 bases and J by 3 bases, with 5 bases between. Germline values: CDR1 MDHEN, CDR2 SYDVKM. There are 12 residues in the CDR3. The CDR3 spells CASSWGTDTQYF. In nucleotides, the CDR3 is TGTGCCAGCAGTTGGGGGACAGATACGCAGTATTTT.

This clonotype was counted between two and nine times. The J gene is TRBJ2-3, the V gene TRBV20-1; D gene ambiguous. The CDR3 is 13 amino acids. CDR1 DFQATT and CDR2 SNEGSKA come from the germline V gene (reference sequence). With 3 bases removed from V and 3 bases from J, the gap between germline ends came to 10 bases. The CDR3, as DNA: TGCAGTGCTAGTTTGGTAGTGACAGATACGCAGTATTTT. Amino acid sequence: CSASLVVTDTQYF.

This clonotype is labeled as medium-sized. The chain uses TRBV5-5 and TRBJ2-1; 8 bases fit TRBD2. V shed 0 bases, J shed 2 bases, and the junction held 1 base outside the gene matches. Germline CDR1 reads SGHKS; CDR2 reads YYEKEE (reference sequence). The CDR3 contains 15 residues. In nucleotides, the CDR3 is TGTGCCAGCAGCTTGGGAGCGGGGGCCTACAATGAGCAGTTCTTC. Its translation is CASSLGAGAYNEQFF.

V is TRBV1 and J is TRBJ2-5; TRBD2, the table's D call, was not compared with the DNA. TRBV1 is deemed a pseudogene. The CDR3 is 16 amino acids. The CDR3: CASSQLLGLVGETQYF. The CDR3 nucleotides read TGCGCCAGCAGCCAACTCCTGGGGCTAGTAGGAGAGACCCAGTACTTC.

The rearrangement links TRBV11-2 to TRBJ2-3; D is ambiguous. This CDR3 has 12 residues. The V gene's germline CDR1 is SGHAT and CDR2 FQNNGV. V dropped 2 bases and J dropped 2 bases, with 2 bases sitting between them. The CDR3 region is CASSLITDTQYF. In DNA, the CDR3 is TGTGCCAGCAGCTTAATCACAGATACGCAGTATTTT.

In its sample, this clonotype is medium-sized. The rearrangement uses TRBV12-3 or TRBV12-4 and TRBJ1-5; 8 bases are a match to TRBD1. The CDR3 has 16 amino acids. V shed 6 bases and J 2 bases; nucleotides not matched to a gene: 9. CDR3 nucleotides: TGTGCCAGCAGCCCCGGACAGGGCCAGGGCAATCAGCCCCAGCATTTT. Its protein is CASSPGQGQGNQPQHF.

The gene calls are TRBV29-1 and TRBJ2-1; D is tentatively TRBD1 or TRBD2 (6 bases each). The CDR3 runs 13 residues. V lost 2 bases and J 2 bases, leaving 7 bases between the germline ends. The germline CDR1 and CDR2 sequences are SQVTM and ANQGSEA. DNA for the CDR3: TGCAGCGTTGAAAGGGGGGCCTACAATGAGCAGTTCTTC. Protein: CSVERGAYNEQFF.

This clonotype has more than one count but fewer than ten. The CDR3 region is CASSTPGTTYEQYF. In DNA form, the CDR3 reads TGTGCCAGCAGCACCCCCGGGACTACTTACGAGCAGTACTTC. The chain uses TRBV7-2 and TRBJ2-7, with 7 bases identical to TRBD2. The CDR3 is 14 amino acids. V trimming: 5 bases; J trimming: 4 bases; junction bases outside the gene matches: 8. CDR1 is SGHTA and CDR2 is FQGNSA in the germline V gene.

By frequency in the sample, this clonotype is medium-sized (0.01 to 0.1%). The chain uses TRBV28 and TRBJ2-3, with TRBD2 matching over 13 bases. The trim removed 2 bases at V and 6 bases at J, leaving 2 bases unmatched. The germline gives CDR1 MDHEN, CDR2 SYDVKM. CDR3 size: 15 residues. CDR3 loop: CASSLGLAGEDTQYF. DNA of the CDR3: TGTGCCAGCAGTTTAGGACTAGCGGGAGAGGATACGCAGTATTTT.

Comment on this clonotype: A junction boundary mismatches the germline segment, possibly from a read error. The chain combines TRBV25-1 with TRBJ1-4, with D tentatively TRBD1 (5 bases). Germline CDR1 reads MGHDK; CDR2 reads SYGVNS. The CDR3 sequence is 14 residues long. CDR3 DNA sequence: TGTGCCAGCAGTGACTGGACGGCTCGGACACCCCTTCTTTTT. Translated: CASSDWTARTPLLF.